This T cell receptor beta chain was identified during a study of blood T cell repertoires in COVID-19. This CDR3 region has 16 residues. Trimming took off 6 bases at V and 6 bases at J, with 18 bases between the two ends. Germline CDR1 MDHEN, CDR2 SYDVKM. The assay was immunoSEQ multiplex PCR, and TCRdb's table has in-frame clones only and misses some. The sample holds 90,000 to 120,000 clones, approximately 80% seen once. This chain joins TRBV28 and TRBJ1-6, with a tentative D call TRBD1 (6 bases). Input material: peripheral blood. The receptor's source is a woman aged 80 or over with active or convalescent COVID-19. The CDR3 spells CASRGTRDIFNSPLHF. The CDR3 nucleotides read TGTGCCAGCAGGGGGACCCGGGACATATTTAATTCACCCCTCCACTTT.